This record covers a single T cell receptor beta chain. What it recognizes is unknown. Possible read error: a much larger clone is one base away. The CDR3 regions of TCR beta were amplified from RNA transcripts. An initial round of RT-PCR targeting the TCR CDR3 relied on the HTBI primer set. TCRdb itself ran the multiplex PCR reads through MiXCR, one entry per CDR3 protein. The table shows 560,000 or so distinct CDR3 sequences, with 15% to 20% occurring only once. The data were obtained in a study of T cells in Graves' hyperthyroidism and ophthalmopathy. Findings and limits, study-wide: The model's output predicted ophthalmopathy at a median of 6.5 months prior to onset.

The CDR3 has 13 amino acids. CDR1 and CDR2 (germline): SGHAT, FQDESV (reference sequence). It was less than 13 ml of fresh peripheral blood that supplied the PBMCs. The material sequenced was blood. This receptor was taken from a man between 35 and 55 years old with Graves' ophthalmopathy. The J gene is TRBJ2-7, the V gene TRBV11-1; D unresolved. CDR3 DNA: TGTGCCGGCAGCTTGTGGCAGACCTACGAGCAGTACTTC. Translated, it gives CAGSLWQTYEQYF.